These T cell receptor beta chains were read from a single sample in a study of patients and donors after allogeneic stem cell transplantation. TCRdb re-derived calls from the RT-PCR reads in MiXCR, one entry per CDR3 protein. The sample shows approximately 140,000 distinct CDR3 sequences, about two fifths of them seen only once. Sequenced material: blood, either unsorted or a sorted T cell fraction (not recorded which). The receptors derive from a human donor who was either an allogeneic HSCT recipient or a stem cell or donor lymphocyte infusion donor (not recorded which). It is not recorded whose cells these are; they may come from a transplant donor. The CDR3 runs from the conserved cysteine through the conserved F or W. The order of the fields is J gene, clone size, V gene, D gene, CDR3 protein, CDR3 DNA. The D gene is left open where the match is weak. Size is stated for part of the rows, as once, few or many counts, or as a class when the clone is expanded.

TRBJ1-5,few,TRBV12-3/TRBV12-4,.,CASSDPGGGSNQPQHF,TGTGCCAGCAGTGACCCGGGCGGAGGTAGCAATCAGCCCCAGCATTTT
TRBJ1-1,.,TRBV3-1,.,CASSQVTGEAFF,TGTGCCAGCAGCCAAGTCACAGGTGAAGCTTTCTTT
TRBJ2-3,once,TRBV28,.,CASTTPLGALPTDTQYF,TGTGCCAGCACCACCCCCCTCGGGGCTCTCCCCACAGATACGCAGTATTTT
TRBJ2-4,few,TRBV5-1,.,CASSVTDRTENIQYF,TGCGCCAGCAGCGTTACCGACCGGACAGAAAACATTCAGTACTTC
TRBJ1-1,few,TRBV6-6,.,CASSYLFGNTEAFF,TGTGCCAGCAGTTACCTTTTTGGGAACACTGAAGCTTTCTTT
TRBJ1-1,few,TRBV5-1,.,CASSLEVTDEAFF,TGCGCCAGCAGCTTGGAAGTGACGGATGAAGCTTTCTTT
TRBJ1-2,.,TRBV3-1,.,CASSHPTGNYGYTF,TGTGCCAGCAGCCACCCTACAGGGAACTATGGCTACACCTTC
TRBJ2-1,.,TRBV3-1,TRBD2,CASSQVTSGANEQFF,TGTGCCAGCAGCCAAGTGACTAGCGGGGCCAATGAGCAGTTCTTC
TRBJ1-1,.,TRBV7-6,.,CASSLGHVAFF,TGTGCCAGCAGCTTGGGCCACGTAGCTTTCTTT
TRBJ1-2,few,TRBV6-6,TRBD1,CASSYSKQGERYYGYTF,TGTGCCAGCAGTTACTCGAAACAGGGGGAGCGATACTATGGCTACACCTTC
TRBJ1-2,.,TRBV4-2,.,CASSTGGGNENYGYTF,TGTGCCAGCAGCACGGGGGGAGGAAATGAAAACTATGGCTACACCTTC
TRBJ1-4,.,TRBV28,TRBD1,CASSKQGVGEKLFF,TGTGCCAGCAGTAAACAGGGGGTCGGCGAAAAACTGTTTTTT
TRBJ1-2,.,TRBV20-1,.,CSAIAQDNYGYTF,TGCAGTGCTATCGCACAGGATAACTATGGCTACACCTTC
TRBJ2-7,.,TRBV7-9,.,CASSPSRGQYF,TGTGCCAGCAGTCCAAGTCGGGGGCAGTACTTC
TRBJ1-2,.,TRBV6-2/TRBV6-3,.,CASSFPGTDRYGYTF,TGTGCCAGCAGTTTTCCCGGGACGGACCGTTATGGCTACACCTTC
TRBJ2-5,.,TRBV29-1,.,CSAQERVEETQYF,TGCAGCGCTCAGGAGAGGGTCGAGGAGACCCAGTACTTC
TRBJ1-2,many,TRBV9,.,CASSRKDGTQIYGYTF,TGTGCCAGCAGCCGCAAAGACGGTACCCAAATCTATGGCTACACCTTC
TRBJ2-1,few,TRBV4-3,TRBD2,CASSQSAAGGLDEQFF,TGCGCCAGCAGCCAGAGCGCAGCGGGGGGGTTGGATGAGCAGTTCTTC
TRBJ1-1,.,TRBV5-5,.,CASSLRGLGGPEAFF,TGTGCCAGCAGCTTGCGCGGCCTAGGCGGCCCTGAAGCTTTCTTT
TRBJ1-2,few,TRBV7-8,.,CASSYTGTNGYTF,TGTGCCAGCAGCTACACCGGGACCAATGGCTACACCTTC
TRBJ2-3,.,TRBV4-3,TRBD1,CASSQDWGQGSDTQYF,TGCGCCAGCAGCCAAGATTGGGGACAGGGGTCAGATACGCAGTATTTT
TRBJ2-7,few,TRBV20-1,.,CSSPSRTYEQYF,TGCAGTTCCCCCTCCCGAACCTACGAGCAGTACTTC
TRBJ2-1,.,TRBV19,.,CASSILGLHNEQFF,TGTGCCAGTAGTATATTGGGGCTACACAATGAGCAGTTCTTC
TRBJ1-4,.,TRBV6-1,TRBD1,CASSEGNRGSEKLFF,TGTGCCAGCAGTGAAGGGAACAGGGGAAGTGAAAAACTGTTTTTT
TRBJ2-7,.,TRBV27,TRBD2,CASSVTSGGPYEQYF,TGTGCCAGCAGTGTGACTAGCGGGGGGCCCTACGAGCAGTACTTC
TRBJ2-3,.,TRBV12-3/TRBV12-4,.,CASSLIRDTQYF,TGTGCCAGCAGTTTGATTAGGGATACGCAGTATTTT
TRBJ2-3,.,TRBV24-1,TRBD2,CATSESSSGGQYF,TGTGCCACCAGTGAATCTTCGAGCGGGGGGCAGTATTTT
TRBJ1-1,few,TRBV6-5,TRBD1,CASSYPTGGGTEAFF,TGTGCCAGCAGTTACCCCACAGGGGGGGGCACTGAAGCTTTCTTT
TRBJ2-1,.,TRBV6-2/TRBV6-3,.,CASSYGYNEQFF,TGTGCCAGCAGTTACGGATACAATGAGCAGTTCTTC
TRBJ1-6,many,TRBV7-2,.,CASSLLNSPLHF,TGTGCCAGCAGCTTGCTTAATTCACCCCTCCACTTT
TRBJ1-2,.,TRBV7-2,.,CASSPGPLYGYTF,TGTGCCAGCAGCCCGGGACCCCTCTATGGCTACACCTTC
TRBJ1-1,few,TRBV4-3,TRBD1,CASSQEVGGSNTEAFF,TGCGCCAGCAGCCAAGAAGTAGGGGGCAGTAACACTGAAGCTTTCTTT
TRBJ2-1,few,TRBV7-2,.,CASSSTGPLGNEQFF,TGTGCCAGCAGCTCGACTGGGCCCCTCGGGAATGAGCAGTTCTTC
TRBJ1-2,few,TRBV24-1,.,CATSEPGAGGYTF,TGTGCCACCAGTGAGCCCGGTGCGGGTGGCTACACCTTC
TRBJ2-1,.,TRBV5-5,TRBD2,CASSLTLTSSEGFF,TGTGCCAGCAGCCTAACGCTGACTAGCTCAGAGGGGTTCTTC
TRBJ1-1,.,TRBV29-1,.,CSVDPREAFF,TGCAGCGTTGATCCCAGGGAAGCTTTCTTT
TRBJ1-5,.,TRBV20-1,.,CSALRRENYQPQHF,TGCAGTGCCCTCCGGAGGGAGAACTATCAGCCCCAGCATTTT
TRBJ1-2,few,TRBV29-1,TRBD1,CSVESRGQGGYTF,TGCAGCGTTGAATCCCGAGGACAGGGAGGCTACACCTTC
TRBJ2-7,.,TRBV5-6,.,CASSLGRSGTYAYEQYF,TGTGCCAGCAGCTTGGGCCGATCCGGGACGTATGCCTACGAGCAGTACTTC
TRBJ1-2,.,TRBV6-5,TRBD1,CASSLQGTGGGYGYTF,TGTGCCAGCAGTCTACAAGGGACAGGCGGTGGCTATGGCTACACCTTC
TRBJ2-2,few,TRBV4-3,.,CASSQEGSGELFF,TGCGCCAGCAGCCAAGAGGGGTCCGGGGAGCTGTTTTTT
TRBJ1-6,.,TRBV7-9,.,CASSLNGGGDSPLHF,TGTGCCAGCAGCCTGAATGGGGGAGGGGATTCACCCCTCCACTTT
TRBJ1-2,few,TRBV9,.,CASSVNRDLVGYTF,TGTGCCAGCAGCGTCAACAGGGATCTCGTTGGCTACACCTTC
TRBJ1-5,.,TRBV4-2,TRBD1,CASSQVGQGVSQPQHF,TGTGCCAGCAGCCAAGTGGGACAGGGAGTAAGCCAGCCCCAGCATTTT
TRBJ1-4,few,TRBV15,TRBD1,CATSTPTGSNEKLFF,TGTGCCACCAGCACCCCGACAGGGAGTAATGAAAAACTGTTTTTT
TRBJ1-2,.,TRBV5-1,.,CASSLDYNYGYTF,TGCGCCAGCAGCTTGGATTACAACTATGGCTACACCTTC
TRBJ2-7,few,TRBV12-3/TRBV12-4,.,CASSPGPNEQYF,TGTGCCAGCAGTCCCGGGCCGAACGAGCAGTACTTC